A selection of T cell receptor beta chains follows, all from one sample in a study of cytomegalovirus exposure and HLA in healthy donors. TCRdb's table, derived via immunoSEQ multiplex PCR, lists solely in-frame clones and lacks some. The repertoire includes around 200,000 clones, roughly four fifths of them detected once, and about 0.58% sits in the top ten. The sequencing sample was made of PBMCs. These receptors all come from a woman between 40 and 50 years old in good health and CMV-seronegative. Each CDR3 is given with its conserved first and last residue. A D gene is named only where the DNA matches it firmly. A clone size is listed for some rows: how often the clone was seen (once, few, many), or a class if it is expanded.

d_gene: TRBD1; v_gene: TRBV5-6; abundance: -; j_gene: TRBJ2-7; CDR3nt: TGTGCCAGCAGCCGACAGGGGACGACCTACGAGCAGTACTTC; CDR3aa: CASSRQGTTYEQYF
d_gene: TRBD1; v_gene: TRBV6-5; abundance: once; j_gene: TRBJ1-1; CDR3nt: TGTGCCAGCAGTTACGGGACAGGGTTCACTGAAGCTTTCTTT; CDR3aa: CASSYGTGFTEAFF
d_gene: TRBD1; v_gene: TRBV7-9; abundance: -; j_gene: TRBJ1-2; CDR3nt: TGTTCCAGCAGTTTACAGGGGGGAGGCTATGGCTACACCTTC; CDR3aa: CSSSLQGGGYGYTF
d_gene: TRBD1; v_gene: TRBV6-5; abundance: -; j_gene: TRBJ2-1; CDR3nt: TGTGCCAGCAGTTACGGGGACAGAAACAATGAGCAGTTCTTC; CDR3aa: CASSYGDRNNEQFF
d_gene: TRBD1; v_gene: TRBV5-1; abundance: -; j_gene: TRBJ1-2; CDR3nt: TGCGCCAGCAGCCCGAGGGACAGAGGCTACACCTTC; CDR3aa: CASSPRDRGYTF
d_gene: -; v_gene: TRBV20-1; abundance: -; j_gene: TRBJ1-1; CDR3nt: TGCAGTGCGACACCAAGGACTGAAGCTTTCTTT; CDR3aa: CSATPRTEAFF
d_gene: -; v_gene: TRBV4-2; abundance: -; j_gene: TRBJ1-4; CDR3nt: TGTGCCAGCAGCCATGCCAGGGCGGCTAATGAAAAACTGTTTTTT; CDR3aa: CASSHARAANEKLFF
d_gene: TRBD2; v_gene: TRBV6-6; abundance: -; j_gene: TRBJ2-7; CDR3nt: TGTGCCAGCGGGGAGGGGACTTACGAGCAGTACTTC; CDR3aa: CASGEGTYEQYF
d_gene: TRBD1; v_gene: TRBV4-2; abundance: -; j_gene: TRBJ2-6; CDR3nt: TGTGCCAGCAGCGGCGAAACACAGGGGACGCTTGCAGGGGCCAACGTCCTGACTTTC; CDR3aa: CASSGETQGTLAGANVLTF
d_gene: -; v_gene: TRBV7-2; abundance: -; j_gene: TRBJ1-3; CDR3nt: TGTGCCAGCAGCCTTAGTCCGCTGATAGGAAACACCATATATTTT; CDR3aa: CASSLSPLIGNTIYF
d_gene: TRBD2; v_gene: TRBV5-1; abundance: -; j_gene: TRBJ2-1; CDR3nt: TGCGCCAGCAGCTTGGAAGCGGGGGTATACAATGAGCAGTTCTTC; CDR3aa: CASSLEAGVYNEQFF
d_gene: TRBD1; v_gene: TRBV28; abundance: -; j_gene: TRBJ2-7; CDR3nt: TGTGCCAGCAGTTCCCTGACAGGGGCACTTCGGGAGCAGTACTTC; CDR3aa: CASSSLTGALREQYF
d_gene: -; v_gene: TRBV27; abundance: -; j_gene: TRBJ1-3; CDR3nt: TGTGCCAGCAGGCGACCAGGGGACACCATATATTTT; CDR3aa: CASRRPGDTIYF
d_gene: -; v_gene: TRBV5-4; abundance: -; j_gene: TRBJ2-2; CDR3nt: TGTGCCACGGACTACCCGAACACCGGGGAGCTGTTTTTT; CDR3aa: CATDYPNTGELFF
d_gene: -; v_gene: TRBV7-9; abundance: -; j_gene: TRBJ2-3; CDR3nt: TGTGCCAGCATCCCTAGTCTGATTAGCACAGATACGCAGTATTTT; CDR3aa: CASIPSLISTDTQYF
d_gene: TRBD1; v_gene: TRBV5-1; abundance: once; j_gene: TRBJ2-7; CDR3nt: TGCGCCAGCCGCCCGACAGGGGAAAGGGCCTACGAGCAGTACTTC; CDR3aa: CASRPTGERAYEQYF
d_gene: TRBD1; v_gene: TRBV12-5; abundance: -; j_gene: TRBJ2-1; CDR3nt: TGTGCTAGTGGTTTGGCCGGGACAGGGCCTAATGAGCAGTTCTTC; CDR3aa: CASGLAGTGPNEQFF
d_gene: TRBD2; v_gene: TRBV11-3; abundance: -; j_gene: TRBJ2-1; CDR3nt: TGTGCCAGGGGACTAGCGGGGGGGCCGGCGCAGTTCTTC; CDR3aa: CARGLAGGPAQFF
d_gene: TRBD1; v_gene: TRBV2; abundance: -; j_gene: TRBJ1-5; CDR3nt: TGTGCCAGCAGTGGAACAGGGGGCATTCAGCCCCAGCATTTT; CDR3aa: CASSGTGGIQPQHF
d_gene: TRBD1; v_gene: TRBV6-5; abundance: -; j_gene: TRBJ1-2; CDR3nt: TGTGCCAGCAGTTATTTGACAGGGGGCGGTGGCTACACCTTC; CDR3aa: CASSYLTGGGGYTF
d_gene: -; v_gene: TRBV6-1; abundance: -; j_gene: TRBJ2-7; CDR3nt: TGTGCCAGCAGTGTTTTACTCACGGAGCAGTACTTC; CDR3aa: CASSVLLTEQYF
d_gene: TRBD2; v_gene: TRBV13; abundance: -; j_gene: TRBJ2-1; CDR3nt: TGTGCCAGCAGATTAGGGATGCGGGGGTCCTACAATGAGCAGTTCTTC; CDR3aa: CASRLGMRGSYNEQFF
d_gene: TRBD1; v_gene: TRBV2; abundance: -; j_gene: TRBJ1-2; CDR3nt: TGTGCCAGCAGTGAATCCCTACTGGGGCAGGGGGCAGGGAGCTATGGCTACACCTTC; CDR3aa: CASSESLLGQGAGSYGYTF
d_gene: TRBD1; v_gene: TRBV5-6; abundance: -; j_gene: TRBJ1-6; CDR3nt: TGTGCCAGCAGCCTGGTCCAGGGGGGTTCACCCCTCCACTTT; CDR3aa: CASSLVQGGSPLHF
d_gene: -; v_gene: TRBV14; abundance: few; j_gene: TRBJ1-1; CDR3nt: TGTGCCAGCAGCCAAGTTTTCCAGGAAGCTTTCTTT; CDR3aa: CASSQVFQEAFF
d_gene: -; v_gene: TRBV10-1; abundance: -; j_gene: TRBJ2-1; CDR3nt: TGCGCCAGCAGTGACGCTAGGTCTCTGTTCTTC; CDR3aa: CASSDARSLFF
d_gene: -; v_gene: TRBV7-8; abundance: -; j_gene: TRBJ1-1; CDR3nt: TGTGCCAGCAGCCTGAAAGCGGGGAACACTGAAGCTTTCTTT; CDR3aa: CASSLKAGNTEAFF
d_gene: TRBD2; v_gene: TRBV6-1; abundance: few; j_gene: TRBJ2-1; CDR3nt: TGTGCCAGCAGTAAAGCTAGCGGGGGGTCCTACAATGAGCAGTTCTTC; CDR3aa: CASSKASGGSYNEQFF
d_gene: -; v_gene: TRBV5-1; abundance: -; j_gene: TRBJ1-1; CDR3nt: TGCGCCAGCAGCCTTTTTGGAGGGGTCACTGAAGCTTTCTTT; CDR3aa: CASSLFGGVTEAFF
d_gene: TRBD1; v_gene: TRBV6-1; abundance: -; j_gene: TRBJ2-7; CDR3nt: TGTGCCAGCAGTGGGGACAGGGACGAGCAGTACTTC; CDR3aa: CASSGDRDEQYF
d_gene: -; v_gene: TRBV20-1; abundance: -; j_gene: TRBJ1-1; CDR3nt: TGCAGTGCCAAGGTGGGGGCTGAAACTTTCTTT; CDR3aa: CSAKVGAETFF
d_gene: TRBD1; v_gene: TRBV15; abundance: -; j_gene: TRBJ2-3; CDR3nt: TGTGCCACCAGCAGGGAGGACAGGGAAACAGATACGCAGTATTTT; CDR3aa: CATSREDRETDTQYF
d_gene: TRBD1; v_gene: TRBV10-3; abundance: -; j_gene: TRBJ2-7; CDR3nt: TGTGCCATCAGAGGACAGGGGAGCGAGCAGTACTTC; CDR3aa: CAIRGQGSEQYF
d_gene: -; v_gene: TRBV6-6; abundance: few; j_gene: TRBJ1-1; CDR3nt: TGTGCCAGCAGTTACTCGCTTGGGGAGACTGAAGCTTTCTTT; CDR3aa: CASSYSLGETEAFF
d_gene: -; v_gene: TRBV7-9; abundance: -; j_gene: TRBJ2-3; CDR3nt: TGTGCCAGCAGCTTGGGGGTGGGGGGTACGTGGGATACGCAGTATTTT; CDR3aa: CASSLGVGGTWDTQYF
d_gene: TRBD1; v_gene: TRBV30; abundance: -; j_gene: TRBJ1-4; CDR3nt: TGTGCCTGGAGTTCTCGAGACAGGGGAGAAAAACTGTTTTTT; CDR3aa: CAWSSRDRGEKLFF
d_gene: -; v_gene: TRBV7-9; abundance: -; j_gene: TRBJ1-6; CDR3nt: TGTGCCAGCAGCCCAAGCCCTGGCTCCTATAATTCACCCCTCCACTTT; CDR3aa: CASSPSPGSYNSPLHF
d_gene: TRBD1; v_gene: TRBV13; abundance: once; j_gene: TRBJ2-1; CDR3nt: TGTGCCAGCAGCGCCCGGACAGGGATCATCAATGAGCAGTTCTTC; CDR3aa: CASSARTGIINEQFF
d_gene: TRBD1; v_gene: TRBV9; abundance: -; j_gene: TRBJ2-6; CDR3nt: TGTGCCAGCAGCGCCCGACCGGGACAGGAGGGGTTGTCTGGGGCCAACGTCCTGACTTTC; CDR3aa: CASSARPGQEGLSGANVLTF
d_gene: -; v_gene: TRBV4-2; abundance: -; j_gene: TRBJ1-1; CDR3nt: TGTGCCAGCAGCCAAGGACAGAACCTGAACACTGAAGCTTTCTTT; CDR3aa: CASSQGQNLNTEAFF
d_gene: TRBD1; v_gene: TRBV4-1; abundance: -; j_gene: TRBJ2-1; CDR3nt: TGCGCCAGCAGCCAGCTGCCGGGACAGGGGCCCAATGAGCAGTTCTTC; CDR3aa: CASSQLPGQGPNEQFF
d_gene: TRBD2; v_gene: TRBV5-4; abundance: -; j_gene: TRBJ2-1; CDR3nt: TGTGCCAGCAGGAACCCTAGCGGGGGGGCCTACAATGAGCAGTTCTTC; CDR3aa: CASRNPSGGAYNEQFF
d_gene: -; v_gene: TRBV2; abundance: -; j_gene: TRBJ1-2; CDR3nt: TGTGCCAGCAGTGAATACGGGGGCTATGGCTACACCTTC; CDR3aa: CASSEYGGYGYTF
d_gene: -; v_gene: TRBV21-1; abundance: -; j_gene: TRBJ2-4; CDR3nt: TGTGCCAGCAGTACACAGGTCCCAAAAAACATTCAGTACTTC; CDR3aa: CASSTQVPKNIQYF
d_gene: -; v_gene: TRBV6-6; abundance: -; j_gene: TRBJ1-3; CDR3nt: TGTGCCAGCAGTTATCCCCCTAGGCCTGGAAACACCATATATTTT; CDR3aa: CASSYPPRPGNTIYF
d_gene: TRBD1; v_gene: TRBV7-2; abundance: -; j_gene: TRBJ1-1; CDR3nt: TGTGCCAGCAGCTTCCGACAGGGGGGGACTGAAGCTTTCTTT; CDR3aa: CASSFRQGGTEAFF
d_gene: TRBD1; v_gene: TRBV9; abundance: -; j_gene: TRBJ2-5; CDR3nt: TGTGCCAGCGGGCAGGGGGTAGAGACCCAGTACTTC; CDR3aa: CASGQGVETQYF
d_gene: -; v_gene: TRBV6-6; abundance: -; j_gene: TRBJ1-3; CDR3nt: TGTGCCAGCAGTTACGAGCCTTTCTCTGGAAACACCATATATTTT; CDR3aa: CASSYEPFSGNTIYF
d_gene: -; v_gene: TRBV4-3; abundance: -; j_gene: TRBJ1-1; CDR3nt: TGCGCCAGCAGCCAAGCGAGTCCGCGAAATGAAGCTTTCTTT; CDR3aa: CASSQASPRNEAFF